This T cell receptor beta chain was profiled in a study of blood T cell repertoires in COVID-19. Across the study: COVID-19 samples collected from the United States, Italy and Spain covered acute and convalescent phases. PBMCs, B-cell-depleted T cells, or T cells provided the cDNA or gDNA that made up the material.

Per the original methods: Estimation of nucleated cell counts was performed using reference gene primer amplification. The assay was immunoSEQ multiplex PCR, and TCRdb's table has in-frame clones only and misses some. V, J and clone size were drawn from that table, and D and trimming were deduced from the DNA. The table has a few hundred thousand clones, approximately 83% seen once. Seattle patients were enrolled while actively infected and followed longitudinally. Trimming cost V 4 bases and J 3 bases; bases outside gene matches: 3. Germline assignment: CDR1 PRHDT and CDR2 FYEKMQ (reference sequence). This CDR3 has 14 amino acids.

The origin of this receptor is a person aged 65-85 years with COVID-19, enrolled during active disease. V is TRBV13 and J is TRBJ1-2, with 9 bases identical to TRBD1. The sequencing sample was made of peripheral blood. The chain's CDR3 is CASSSRTGDYGYTF. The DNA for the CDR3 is TGTGCCAGCAGCTCCCGGACAGGGGACTATGGCTACACCTTC.